Listed below are T cell receptor beta chains from one sample, sequenced in a study of post-analysis software for immune sequencing data. TCRdb re-called the PCR reads with MiXCR, one entry per CDR3 protein. The sample shows about 200,000 distinct CDR3 sequences, 29% of them seen only once. Sequences were obtained from blood. The receptors were sampled from a girl younger than 18 with multiple sclerosis. The CDR3 runs from the conserved cysteine through the conserved F or W. D genes are given only for firm matches.

d_gene,v_gene,j_gene,CDR3aa
TRBD2,TRBV20-1,TRBJ2-4,CSARDQRGGQGIQYF
TRBD1,TRBV29-1,TRBJ2-3,CSVDRGRTDTQYF
TRBD1,TRBV20-1,TRBJ1-5,CSARQGGSQPQHF
TRBD1,TRBV14,TRBJ1-2,CASSARTGWNYGYTF
-,TRBV12-3/TRBV12-4,TRBJ2-1,CASSTRPVPSYNEQFF
-,TRBV5-1,TRBJ1-2,CASSLFGGRGYGYTF
-,TRBV6-1,TRBJ2-1,CASSEAPTGRDEQFF
TRBD2,TRBV20-1,TRBJ2-2,CSASVAGGVGELFF
-,TRBV5-1,TRBJ2-7,CASSLAAGRYEQYF
-,TRBV28,TRBJ2-5,CASRLDAEGETQYF
-,TRBV29-1,TRBJ1-2,CSVGFGGARGYTF
TRBD1,TRBV5-1,TRBJ2-5,CASSLESRQGAGETQYF
-,TRBV12-3/TRBV12-4,TRBJ1-5,CASSLGGPQHF
-,TRBV15,TRBJ2-5,CATSRTPGYQETQYF
-,TRBV15,TRBJ2-1,CATSRASSYNEQFF
-,TRBV20-1,TRBJ2-1,CSASLWPEAYNEQFF
-,TRBV20-1,TRBJ1-1,CSATAGGMNTEAFF
-,TRBV28,TRBJ2-7,CASSLASGEPYEQYF
-,TRBV6-1,TRBJ2-2,CASSDRGPRELFF
TRBD1,TRBV6-1,TRBJ1-2,CASRRTGGPSSNYGYTF
-,TRBV5-1,TRBJ2-7,CASSLEAVSSYEQYF
TRBD2,TRBV20-1,TRBJ2-1,CSALAGAGYNEQFF
TRBD1,TRBV20-1,TRBJ2-7,CSARIPSGTAAYEQYF
-,TRBV20-1,TRBJ2-1,CSARDAGSIEQFF